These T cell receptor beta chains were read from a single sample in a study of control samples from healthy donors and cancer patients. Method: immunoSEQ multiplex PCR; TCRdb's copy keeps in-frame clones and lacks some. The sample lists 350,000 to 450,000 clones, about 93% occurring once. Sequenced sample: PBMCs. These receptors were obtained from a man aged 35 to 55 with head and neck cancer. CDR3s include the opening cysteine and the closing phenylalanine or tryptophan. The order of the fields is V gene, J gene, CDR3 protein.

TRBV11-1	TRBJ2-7	CASSSPPGQGPVEQYF
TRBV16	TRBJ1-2	CASSQLRTGSYGYTF
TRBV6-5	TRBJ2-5	CASSSSGTPETQYF
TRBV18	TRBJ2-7	CASSQQPGQVAYEQYF
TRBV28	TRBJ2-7	CASSLLLGVRSYEQYF
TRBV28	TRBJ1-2	CASSLPPDHYGYTF
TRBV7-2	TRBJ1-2	CASSLDRTAHYGYTF
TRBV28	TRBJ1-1	CASSLTGGNTEAFF
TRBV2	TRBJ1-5	CASSPRSGRDQPQHF
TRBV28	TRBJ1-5	CACNRQNRAQPQHF
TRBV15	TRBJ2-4	CATSRGETGWGAKNIQYF